This note documents a single T cell receptor (beta chain) sequence. Method: immunoSEQ multiplex PCR; TCRdb's copy keeps in-frame clones and lacks some. The table has about 86,000 clones, 93% seen once. This entry comes from a study of control samples from healthy donors and cancer patients. Germline-derived CDR1 and CDR2 are SGHTA and FQGNSA. The V gene end was trimmed by 5 bases and the J gene end by 3 bases; junction bases not matched to a gene: 4. CDR3 size: 14 residues. Material for sequencing was blood. This chain connects TRBV7-2 to TRBJ2-7; 10 bases fit TRBD1. This clonotype was sampled from a woman under 40 in good health. The DNA for the CDR3 is TGTGCCAGCAGCGACCGGGACAGGGGCTACGAGCAGTACTTC. Residues: CASSDRDRGYEQYF. The entire variable domain, with the rest obtained from reference TRBV7-2 and TRBJ2-7, is as follows: GAGVSQSPSNKVTEKGKDVELRCDPISGHTALYWYRQSLGQGLEFLIYFQGNSAPDKSGLPSDRFSAERTGGSVSTLTIQRTQQEDSAVYLCASSDRDRGYEQYFGPGTRLTVT.